The 30 T cell receptor beta chains presented below share a single source sample, sequenced in a study of blood T cell repertoires in COVID-19. Repertoires were generated with immunoSEQ multiplex PCR, while TCRdb's copy carries only in-frame clones and drops some. The sample lists roughly 410,000 clones, about nine tenths occurring once. Material for sequencing was peripheral blood. The receptor set was obtained from a woman aged 40-49 years with COVID-19, enrolled during active disease.

A word on this clone: The sample contains more than one DNA sequence encoding this CDR3. This chain connects TRBV7-2 to TRBJ2-7; 10 nucleotides line up with TRBD2. Germline lookup yields CDR1 SGHTA and CDR2 FQGNSA. Unmatched junction bases numbered 4, after V lost 3 bases and J lost 2 bases. CDR3 length: 15 residues. The CDR3 sequence: CASSLEAGGPYEQYF. CDR3 coding DNA: TGTGCCAGCAGCTTGGAAGCGGGAGGGCCCTACGAGCAGTACTTC.

This chain links TRBV18 with TRBJ1-5, with a weak D call TRBD1 (6 bases). With 3 bases removed from V and 7 bases from J, the gap between germline ends came to 19 bases. This CDR3 contains 16 residues. Germline V CDR1 and CDR2: KGHSH, LQKENI. The CDR3 loop is CASSPVLAGAGQPQHF. The CDR3 DNA reads as TGTGCCAGCTCACCGGTACTCGCAGGGGCCGGGCAGCCCCAGCATTTT.

The chain joins TRBV6-5 to TRBJ1-5, with D hard to call. V was trimmed by 5 bases and J by 4 bases, leaving 9 bases between them. This CDR3 is 13 amino acids long. CDR1 and CDR2 from the germline V gene are MNHEY and SVGAGI. The CDR3 nucleotides are TGTGCCAGCAGTCTCCGGGAAAATCAGCCCCAGCATTTT. It yields the protein CASSLRENQPQHF.

V gene TRBV28 combines with J gene TRBJ1-4; 9 nucleotides agree with TRBD1. The CDR3 runs 17 residues. Looked up from germline, CDR1 is MDHEN and CDR2 is SYDVKM. J gave up 0 bases and V 2 bases, and 4 bases lay outside the gene matches. The CDR3 region is CASSLSWTGATNEKLFF. The CDR3, as DNA: TGTGCCAGCAGTTTAAGCTGGACAGGGGCAACTAATGAAAAACTGTTTTTT.

This clone appeared once. This rearrangement joins TRBV7-2 to TRBJ2-2; a weak D match, TRBD1 (5 bases). Per the germline V gene, CDR1 is SGHTA and CDR2 is FQGNSA. The CDR3 spans 13 residues. V was trimmed by 5 bases and J by 5 bases, leaving 9 bases between them. The CDR3 is CASSTRVTGELFF. CDR3 in DNA: TGTGCCAGCAGCACCAGGGTTACCGGGGAGCTGTTTTTT.

The rearrangement joins TRBV19 to TRBJ2-5; 11 bases align to TRBD2. The CDR3 contains 15 residues. V lost 4 bases to trimming and J lost 0 bases; unmatched junction nucleotides: 1. In germline, CDR1 is LNHDA, CDR2 SQIVND (reference sequence). CDR3 amino acids: CASSKGLADQETQYF. The CDR3 coding sequence is TGTGCCAGTAGTAAGGGACTAGCGGACCAAGAGACCCAGTACTTC.

With respect to this clone: The sample carries other DNA sequences with the same CDR3. This sequence joins TRBV5-1 and TRBJ2-7; 8 nucleotides agree with TRBD1. The germline V gene encodes CDR1 SGHRS and CDR2 YFSETQ. With V trimmed by 4 bases and J by 0 bases, 3 bases remained unmatched. The CDR3 runs 14 residues. The CDR3 nucleotides are TGCGCCAGCAGCGGGACAGGTAGCTCCTACGAGCAGTACTTC. Translating it yields CASSGTGSSYEQYF.

Only one count was recorded for this clone. The V and J genes are TRBV5-4 and TRBJ2-4; TRBD1 agrees at 7 bases. This CDR3 is built from 15 residues. The junction had 3 bases not matched to a gene; V was cut back by 3 bases and J by 0 bases. Germline values: CDR1 SGHNT, CDR2 YYREEE (reference sequence). As DNA, the CDR3 is TGTGCCAGCAGCTCGGGGACAGTAGCCAAAAACATTCAGTACTTC. It yields the protein CASSSGTVAKNIQYF.

This clone was picked up one time. V is TRBV19 and J is TRBJ1-5; D call uncertain. Between the trimmed V and J ends, which lost 4 bases and 6 bases, there was a span of 13 bases. The CDR3 extends over 14 amino acids. Per germline, CDR1 LNHDA and CDR2 SQIVND (reference sequence). The DNA for the CDR3 is TGTGCCAGTAGTAATACTGCGGGGTTTCAGCCCCAGCATTTT. Translating gives CASSNTAGFQPQHF.

This rearrangement joins TRBV19 to TRBJ1-3; tentative D call: TRBD1 (6 bases). CDR3 size: 16 residues. Germline loops: CDR1 LNHDA, CDR2 SQIVND (reference sequence). Trimming left V 5 bases short and J 2 bases short, with 16 bases between. DNA for the CDR3: TGTGCCAGTAGTTTGTTACAGGGAGCTACTGGAAACACCATATATTTT. Its translation: CASSLLQGATGNTIYF. Looking up the rest from reference TRBV19 and TRBJ1-3 gives the full variable domain: DGGITQSPKYLFRKEGQNVTLSCEQNLNHDAMYWYRQDPGQGLRLIYYSQIVNDFQKGDIAEGYSVSREKKESFPLTVTSAQKNPTAFYLCASSLLQGATGNTIYFGEGSWLTVV.

This clone has a handful of counts. CDR3 in amino acids: CASSPGTSGGYTF. The DNA for the CDR3 is TGCGCCAGCAGCCCCGGGACATCGGGAGGCTACACCTTC. This chain uses TRBV5-1 with TRBJ1-2; perhaps TRBD1 as D (6 bases). V lost 4 bases and J 8 bases, leaving 15 bases between the germline ends. The CDR3 runs to 13 residues. From germline, CDR1 is SGHRS and CDR2 YFSETQ.

This clone was seen a single time. This chain links TRBV12-3 or TRBV12-4 with TRBJ1-6; D possibly corresponds to TRBD1 (5 bases). Trimming removed 5 bases from V and 6 bases from J, with 8 bases in between. CDR3 size: 13 residues. Here the CDR3 reads CASSQGFNSPLHF. The CDR3 region has the DNA TGTGCCAGCAGTCAGGGTTTTAATTCACCCCTCCACTTT.

This chain joins TRBV7-6 and TRBJ2-1; TRBD1 matches at 10 bases. Germline assignment: CDR1 SGHVS and CDR2 FNYEAQ. This CDR3 has 15 amino acids. The trim removed 5 bases at V and 9 bases at J, leaving 10 bases unmatched. This CDR3 reads CASSVSTGQGIEQFF. The CDR3 DNA sequence: TGTGCCAGCAGCGTCAGCACGGGACAGGGGATTGAGCAGTTCTTC. Looking up the rest from reference TRBV7-6 and TRBJ2-1 gives the full variable domain: GAGVSQSPRYKVTKRGQDVALRCDPISGHVSLYWYRQALGQGPEFLTYFNYEAQQDKSGLPNDRFSAERPEGSISTLTIQRTEQRDSAMYRCASSVSTGQGIEQFFGPGTRLTVL.

This sequence joins TRBV7-2 and TRBJ2-1, with 12 bases lining up with TRBD2. CDR3 size: 16 residues. Germline V CDR1 and CDR2: SGHTA, FQGNSA. Trimming at V came to 2 bases and at J to 7 bases, leaving 6 bases not matched to a gene. The CDR3 bases are TGTGCCAGCAGCTTACGACGTCTAGCGGGAGGGAATGAGCAGTTCTTC. It specifies CASSLRRLAGGNEQFF. Supplemented by reference TRBV7-2 and TRBJ2-1, the full variable domain reads GAGVSQSPSNKVTEKGKDVELRCDPISGHTALYWYRQSLGQGLEFLIYFQGNSAPDKSGLPSDRFSAERTGGSVSTLTIQRTQQEDSAVYLCASSLRRLAGGNEQFFGPGTRLTVL.

The genes are TRBV7-9 and TRBJ1-5; D might be TRBD1 (5 bases). With 1 base removed from V and 4 bases from J, the gap between germline ends came to 14 bases. Per the germline V gene, CDR1 is SEHNR and CDR2 is FQNEAQ (reference sequence). The length of the CDR3 is 16 residues. The CDR3 here is CASSLGETVYNQPQHF. The CDR3 nucleotides are TGTGCCAGCAGCTTAGGAGAGACAGTCTATAATCAGCCCCAGCATTTT. The variable domain in full, completed from reference TRBV7-9 and TRBJ1-5, reads DTGVSQNPRHKITKRGQNVTFRCDPISEHNRLYWYRQTLGQGPEFLTYFQNEAQLEKSRLLSDRFSAERPKGSFSTLEIQRTEQGDSAMYLCASSLGETVYNQPQHFGDGTRLSIL.

The J gene is TRBJ1-2, the V gene TRBV18, with 9 bases fitting TRBD1. After removal of 3 bases from V and 6 bases from J, the junction contained 5 bases not matched to a gene. The CDR3 extends over 14 amino acids. Germline loops: CDR1 KGHSH, CDR2 LQKENI. The CDR3 loop is CASSPSRDRDGYTF. CDR3 DNA: TGTGCCAGCTCACCGTCCCGGGACAGGGATGGCTACACCTTC.

This sequence joins TRBV29-1 and TRBJ2-5; tentative D call: TRBD2 (5 bases). Germline V gene sequence: CDR1 SQVTM, CDR2 ANQGSEA. The CDR3 sequence is 14 residues long. With 4 bases removed from V and 5 bases from J, the gap between germline ends came to 17 bases. The CDR3 DNA sequence: TGCAGCGTTGTCCCCTCTGTGGGAGTGGAGACCCAGTACTTC. It is translated as CSVVPSVGVETQYF.

V usage is TRBV18 and J usage is TRBJ2-1, with D perhaps TRBD2 (5 bases). Germline V gives CDR1 KGHSH, CDR2 LQKENI. The CDR3 runs to 16 residues. The V and J ends lost 3 bases and 9 bases respectively, with 21 bases between them. The CDR3 spells CASSPPGSAKSLEQFF. In DNA form, the CDR3 reads TGTGCCAGCTCACCGCCGGGGAGCGCTAAGTCTCTTGAGCAGTTCTTC.

The chain links TRBV5-6 to TRBJ1-4, with 7 bases lining up with TRBD1. CDR3 length equals 14 residues. The germline V gene encodes CDR1 SGHDT and CDR2 YYEEEE. Unmatched junction bases numbered 8, after V lost 4 bases and J lost 8 bases. CDR3 residues: CASSPTGVREKLFF. CDR3 sequence (DNA): TGTGCCAGCAGCCCAACAGGGGTTAGGGAAAAACTGTTTTTT.

This sequence joins TRBV5-6 and TRBJ1-5, with D unclear. Looked up from germline, CDR1 is SGHDT and CDR2 is YYEEEE. Between the trimmed V and J ends, which lost 3 bases and 0 bases, there was a span of 10 bases. This CDR3 has 15 amino acids. The CDR3 DNA reads TGTGCCAGCAGCTATTCCCCTTATAGCAATCAGCCCCAGCATTTT. As protein: CASSYSPYSNQPQHF.

This rearrangement joins TRBV7-9 to TRBJ2-1; 10 positions agree with TRBD1. From germline, CDR1 is SEHNR and CDR2 FQNEAQ (reference sequence). With 5 bases clipped from V and 4 bases from J, the junction kept 11 bases outside the gene matches. This CDR3 has 17 amino acids. The CDR3 is CASSPTIRDRGYNEQFF. CDR3 coding DNA: TGTGCCAGCAGCCCTACGATCCGGGACAGGGGATACAATGAGCAGTTCTTC.

This clone was seen a single time. V is TRBV5-1 and J is TRBJ2-5; 7 bases are a match to TRBD1. This CDR3 spans 15 amino acids. Germline V lookup: CDR1 SGHRS, CDR2 YFSETQ. The trim removed 2 bases at V and 4 bases at J, leaving 8 bases unmatched. This chain's CDR3 is CASSLGGAGGETQYF. The CDR3 nucleotides read TGCGCCAGCAGCTTAGGGGGTGCAGGGGGAGAGACCCAGTACTTC.

The rearrangement joins TRBV5-1 to TRBJ2-5; the match to TRBD2 covers 9 bases. This CDR3 is 13 amino acids long. V shed 6 bases, J shed 2 bases, and the junction held 2 bases outside the gene matches. In germline, CDR1 is SGHRS, CDR2 YFSETQ. For the CDR3, the DNA is TGCGCCAGCACAAGCGGGGGGCAAGAGACCCAGTACTTC. It yields the protein CASTSGGQETQYF.

The gene calls are TRBV28 and TRBJ1-1, with 7 bases lining up with TRBD1. CDR3 size: 13 residues. Trimming took 3 bases from V and 7 from J; bases not matched to a gene: 5. Germline-derived CDR1 and CDR2 are MDHEN and SYDVKM. DNA for the CDR3: TGTGCCAGCAGTTTGTACGACAGGGTTGAAGCTTTCTTT. Amino acid sequence: CASSLYDRVEAFF.

The chain is built from TRBV28 and TRBJ1-5; D gene unclear. Germline values: CDR1 MDHEN, CDR2 SYDVKM. The CDR3 is 15 amino acids. The V end was cut by 3 bases, the J end by 2 bases, with 11 bases between. This CDR3 is CASSFGEVGNQPQHF. The CDR3 DNA sequence: TGTGCCAGCAGTTTTGGGGAGGTGGGCAATCAGCCCCAGCATTTT.

Of note for this clone: The junction differs from germline at one of its ends, possibly a read error. The V call is TRBV7-7, the J call TRBJ2-2, with 8 positions matching TRBD1. The CDR3 covers 20 residues. CDR1 is SSHAT and CDR2 is FNYEAQ in the germline V gene (reference sequence). The CDR3 coding sequence is TGTGCTAGCAGCTTAGCAACTAAGAAGGACAGGGTTGCCTCAGCCGGGGAGCTGTTTTTT. Translated: CASSLATKKDRVASAGELFF.

CDR3 sequence reads: CASSQEGDRADEQFF. CDR3 nucleotides: TGCGCCAGCAGCCAAGAAGGGGACAGGGCGGATGAGCAGTTCTTC. The V and J genes are TRBV4-3 and TRBJ2-1; 9 bases line up with TRBD1. CDR1 and CDR2 from the germline V gene are LGHNA and YSLEER. After removal of 0 bases from V and 8 bases from J, the junction contained 5 bases not matched to a gene. CDR3 length equals 15 residues.

The chain carries TRBV5-1 and TRBJ1-1; D is ambiguous. This CDR3 has 13 amino acids. In germline, CDR1 is SGHRS, CDR2 YFSETQ. Trimming left V 4 bases short and J 4 bases short, with 11 bases between. The CDR3: CASSPASATEAFF. The CDR3 DNA is TGCGCCAGCAGCCCCGCAAGCGCCACTGAAGCTTTCTTT.

Written as DNA, the CDR3 is TGCGCCAGCAGCCCCGCCGGGACAGGGATTAATGAAAAACTGTTTTTT. Translated, it gives CASSPAGTGINEKLFF. The rearrangement joins TRBV4-3 to TRBJ1-4, with 9 bases lining up with TRBD1. Looked up from germline, CDR1 is LGHNA and CDR2 is YSLEER. This CDR3 contains 16 residues. The V and J ends lost 4 bases and 4 bases, in that order; junction bases with no gene match: 7.

This chain links TRBV7-6 with TRBJ1-3; D remains unclear. Germline CDR1 reads SGHVS; CDR2 reads FNYEAQ. Trimming removed 1 base from V and 0 bases from J, with 7 bases in between. The CDR3 runs to 15 residues. The CDR3 coding sequence is TGTGCCAGCAGCTTAGGGCGGGCCTCTGGAAACACCATATATTTT. Protein sequence: CASSLGRASGNTIYF.